The next 2 T cell receptor beta chains were all read from a single sample in a study of early T cells in non-severe SARS-CoV-2 infection. TCRdb passed the 5' RACE reads through MiXCR, listing each CDR3 protein once. Found here are tens of thousands of distinct CDR3 sequences, about 4% of them singletons; the top ten hold less than 4%. The sequencing sample was made of whole blood. The receptors here all came from an adult who was a healthcare worker with PCR-confirmed SARS-CoV-2 infection or an uninfected control (not recorded which).

The sample holds many counts of this clonotype. The chain links TRBV20-1 to TRBJ1-5, with no clear D. The CDR3 runs 14 residues. Germline V gene sequence: CDR1 DFQATT, CDR2 SNEGSKA (reference sequence). V lost 0 bases to trimming and J lost 7 bases, with 13 bases between them. CDR3 region: CSARDWQSPQPQHF. Written as DNA, the CDR3 is TGCAGTGCTAGAGATTGGCAGTCTCCCCAGCCCCAGCATTTT.

This clonotype has a count of ten or more. The chain uses TRBV30 and TRBJ1-1; D is unclear. The CDR3 consists of 14 residues. V gave up 2 bases and J gave up 4 bases, with 14 bases separating them. Looked up from germline, CDR1 is GTSNPN and CDR2 is SVGIG (reference sequence). The CDR3 DNA is TGTGCCTGGAGTAAGTGGTCTGGCGTCACTGAAGCTTTCTTT. This codes for CAWSKWSGVTEAFF.